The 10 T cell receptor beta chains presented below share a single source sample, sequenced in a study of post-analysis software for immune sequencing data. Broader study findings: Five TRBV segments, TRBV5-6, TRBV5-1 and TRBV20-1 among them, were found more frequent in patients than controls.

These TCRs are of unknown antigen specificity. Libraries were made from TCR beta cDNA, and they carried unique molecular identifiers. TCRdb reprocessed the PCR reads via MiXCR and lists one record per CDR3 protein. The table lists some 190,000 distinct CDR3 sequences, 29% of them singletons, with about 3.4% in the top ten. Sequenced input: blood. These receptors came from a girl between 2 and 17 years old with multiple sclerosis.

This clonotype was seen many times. The CDR3 loop is CSVNQPQHF. DNA of the CDR3: TGCAGCGTAAATCAGCCCCAGCATTTT. The genes are TRBV29-1 and TRBJ1-5; no clear D gene. The germline V and J ends were trimmed by 6 bases and 4 bases, with 1 base remaining between them. Germline assignment: CDR1 SQVTM and CDR2 ANQGSEA. This CDR3 is built from 9 residues.

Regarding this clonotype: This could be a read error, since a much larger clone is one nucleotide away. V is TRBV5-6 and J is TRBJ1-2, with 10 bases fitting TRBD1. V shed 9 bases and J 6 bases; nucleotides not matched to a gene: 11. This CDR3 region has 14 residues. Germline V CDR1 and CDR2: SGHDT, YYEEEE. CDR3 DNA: TGTGCCAACAACCTCGGGACAGGGGTGGATGGCTACACCTTC. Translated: CANNLGTGVDGYTF.

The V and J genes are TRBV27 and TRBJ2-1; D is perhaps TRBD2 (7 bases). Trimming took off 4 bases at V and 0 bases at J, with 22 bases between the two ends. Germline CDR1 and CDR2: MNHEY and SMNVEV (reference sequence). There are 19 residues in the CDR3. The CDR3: CASSSGWGGITRSYNEQFF. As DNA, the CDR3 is TGTGCCAGCAGTTCAGGGTGGGGGGGCATTACCCGCTCCTACAATGAGCAGTTCTTC.

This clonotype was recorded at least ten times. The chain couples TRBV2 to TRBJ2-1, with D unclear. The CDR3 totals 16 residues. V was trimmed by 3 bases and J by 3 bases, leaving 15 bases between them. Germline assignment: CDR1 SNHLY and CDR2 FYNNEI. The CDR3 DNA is TGTGCCAGCAGTGATAGGGCCTTCGTACGCTACAATGAGCAGTTCTTC. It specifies CASSDRAFVRYNEQFF.

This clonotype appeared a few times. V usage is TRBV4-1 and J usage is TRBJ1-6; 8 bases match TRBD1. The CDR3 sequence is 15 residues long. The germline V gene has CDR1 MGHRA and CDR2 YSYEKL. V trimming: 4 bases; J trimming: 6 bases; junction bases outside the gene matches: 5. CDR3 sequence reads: CASSRETGVNSPLHF. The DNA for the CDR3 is TGCGCCAGCAGCCGTGAGACAGGGGTTAATTCACCCCTCCACTTT.

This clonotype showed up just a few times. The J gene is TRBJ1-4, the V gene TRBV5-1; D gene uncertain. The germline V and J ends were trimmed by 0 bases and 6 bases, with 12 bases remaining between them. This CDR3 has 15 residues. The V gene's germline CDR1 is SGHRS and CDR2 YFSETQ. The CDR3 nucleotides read TGCGCCAGCAGCTTGGGGGCCGCCGGGGATGAAAAACTGTTTTTT. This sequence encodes CASSLGAAGDEKLFF.

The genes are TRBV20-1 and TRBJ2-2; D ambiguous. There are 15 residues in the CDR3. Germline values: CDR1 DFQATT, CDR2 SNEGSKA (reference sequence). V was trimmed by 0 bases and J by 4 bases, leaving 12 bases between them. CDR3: CSARDESRLTGELFF. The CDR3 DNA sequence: TGCAGTGCTAGAGATGAGTCGCGACTCACCGGGGAGCTGTTTTTT.

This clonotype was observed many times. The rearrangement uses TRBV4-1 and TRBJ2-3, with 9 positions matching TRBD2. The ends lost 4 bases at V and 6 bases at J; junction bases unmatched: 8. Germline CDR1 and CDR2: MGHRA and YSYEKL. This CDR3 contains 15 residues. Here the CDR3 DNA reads TGCGCCAGCAGCCTCCAGGCGGGGGGGCCCGATACGCAGTATTTT. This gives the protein CASSLQAGGPDTQYF.

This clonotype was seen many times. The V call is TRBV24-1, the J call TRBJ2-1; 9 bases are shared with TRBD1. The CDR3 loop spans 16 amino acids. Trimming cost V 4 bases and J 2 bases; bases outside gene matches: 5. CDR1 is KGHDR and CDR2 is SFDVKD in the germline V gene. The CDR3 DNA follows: TGTGCCACCAGTGACCGAGACAGGGGGACCTACAATGAGCAGTTCTTC. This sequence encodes CATSDRDRGTYNEQFF.

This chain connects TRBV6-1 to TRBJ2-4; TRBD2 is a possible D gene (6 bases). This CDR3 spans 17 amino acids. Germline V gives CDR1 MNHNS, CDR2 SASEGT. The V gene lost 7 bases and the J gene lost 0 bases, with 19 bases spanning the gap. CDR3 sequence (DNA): TGTGCCAGCAACCGATCCGTGGGGAGGCTAGCCAAAAACATTCAGTACTTC. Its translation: CASNRSVGRLAKNIQYF.